One T cell receptor (beta chain) is described in this entry. Antigen unknown. This entry belongs to a study of identifying expanded T cells in peripheral blood. Study-wide results and caveats: Clone count variance between roughly 2-week samples rose with total template count.

TCRdb's table, derived via immunoSEQ multiplex PCR, lists solely in-frame clones and lacks some. This sample yields about 130,000 clones, of which about 86% are seen a single time; around 8.2% belongs to the top ten. Germline CDR1 SGHAT, CDR2 FQNNGV. V was trimmed by 0 bases and J by 5 bases, leaving 5 bases between them. The CDR3 sequence is 13 residues long. The source is a person between 18 and 69 years old in good health. Specimen: blood. The rearrangement links TRBV11-2 to TRBJ1-5; D gene unclear. The CDR3 is CASSLDTDQPQHF. DNA of the CDR3: TGTGCCAGCAGCTTAGATACAGATCAGCCCCAGCATTTT. Drawing the rest from reference TRBV11-2 and TRBJ1-5, the complete variable domain is EAGVAQSPRYKIIEKRQSVAFWCNPISGHATLYWYQQILGQGPKLLIQFQNNGVVDDSQLPKDRFSAERLKGVDSTLKIQPAKLEDSAVYLCASSLDTDQPQHFGDGTRLSIL.